Shown below are 9 T cell receptor beta chains from a single sample sequenced in a study of blood T cells in healthy people across ages. A second PCR, run for roughly 7 to 11 cycles, used a sample-barcoded 5' primer plus a J-beta primer mix. One entry per CDR3 protein, called by TCRdb with MiXCR from the 5' RACE reads. Of hundreds of thousands of distinct CDR3 sequences in the sample, just under 25% were seen once. Another study also made use of these data, one on T cells of mothers and their children.

Sequenced sample: blood. The origin of the receptors is a boy younger than 18 in good health.

This clonotype was seen a few times. The chain couples TRBV6-5 to TRBJ2-5; D not certain. Germline assignment: CDR1 MNHEY and CDR2 SVGAGI. V lost 8 bases to trimming and J lost 0 bases, with 10 bases between them. There are 13 residues in the CDR3. CDR3 residues: CASRPVYQETQYF. CDR3 DNA: TGTGCCAGCCGGCCAGTGTACCAAGAGACCCAGTACTTC.

In this sample, this clonotype turned up a few times. The chain is built from TRBV20-1 and TRBJ2-1; a weak D match, TRBD2 (6 bases). This CDR3 region has 13 residues. Trimming stripped 4 bases from V and 1 base from J, with 8 bases between. CDR1 and CDR2 from the germline V gene are DFQATT and SNEGSKA (reference sequence). Here the CDR3 DNA reads TGCAGTGCTACCGCGGGATCCTACAATGAGCAGTTCTTC. Its protein is CSATAGSYNEQFF.

The table lists this clonotype with a count of one. V usage is TRBV4-2 and J usage is TRBJ2-3; D not resolved. V was cut by 4 bases and J by 5 bases, with 13 bases left in between. Germline CDR1 is LGHNA and CDR2 is YNFKEQ. This CDR3 contains 14 residues. CDR3 loop: CASSPLEFQDTQYF. CDR3 DNA: TGTGCCAGCAGCCCGTTAGAGTTTCAAGATACGCAGTATTTT.

This clonotype has a handful of counts. The genes are TRBV20-1 and TRBJ2-4; D unclear. V dropped 8 bases and J dropped 6 bases, with 11 bases sitting between them. This CDR3 has 11 residues. CDR1 is DFQATT and CDR2 is SNEGSKA in the germline V gene (reference sequence). CDR3 nucleotide sequence: TGCAGTTGCGACTTCGGAAACATTCAGTACTTC. Encoded protein: CSCDFGNIQYF.

CDR3 coding DNA: TGTGCCAGCAGTAGAGGACAGGGGGGGTACGTGAATGAGCAGTTCTTC. Amino acid sequence: CASSRGQGGYVNEQFF. The chain has TRBV12-3 or TRBV12-4 and TRBJ2-5; 10 bases are a match to TRBD1. Gene TRBJ2-1 matches the end of the DNA better, so the J call may be wrong. CDR3 length: 16 residues.

The rearrangement joins TRBV14 to TRBJ2-5, with D possibly matching TRBD1 (6 bases). The closer fit of TRBJ2-1 to the DNA end suggests the J call may be wrong. Germline-derived CDR1 and CDR2 are SGHDN and FVKESK. The CDR3 runs to 17 residues. DNA of the CDR3: TGTGCCAGCAGCCAAGTACAACCCAGTAGGGACATTCGTGGGCAGTTCTTC. Translating gives CASSQVQPSRDIRGQFF.

This clonotype was recorded a few times. The chain couples TRBV27 to TRBJ2-3; unclear D gene. There are 12 residues in the CDR3. The V gene's germline CDR1 is MNHEY and CDR2 SMNVEV (reference sequence). V lost 5 bases and J 5 bases, leaving 8 bases between the germline ends. The CDR3 is CASSKAQDTQYF. CDR3 DNA: TGTGCCAGCAGTAAAGCGCAAGATACGCAGTATTTT.

This clonotype turned up a few times. The rearrangement links TRBV9 to TRBJ1-3; the D gene is possibly TRBD1 (5 bases). Deletions cut 7 bases from V and 2 bases from J, with 7 bases between. Germline V gene data show CDR1 as SGDLS and CDR2 as YYNGEE. The CDR3 runs to 12 residues. The DNA of the CDR3 is TGTGCCAGCTCAGGGACTGGAAACACCATATATTTT. As protein: CASSGTGNTIYF.

Of note for this clonotype: A junction end diverges from the germline sequence, so it may reflect a read error. V is TRBV9 and J is TRBJ2-1, with a weak D call TRBD1 (5 bases). The CDR3 runs to 13 residues. Germline V CDR1 and CDR2: SGDLS, YYNGEE. The CDR3 coding sequence is TGTGCCAGCAGCGCCGACGCCAGGACACCTCCCGTCTTC. Its translation is CASSADARTPPVF. The variable domain in full, completed from reference TRBV9 and TRBJ2-1, reads DSGVTQTPKHLITATGQRVTLRCSPRSGDLSVYWYQQSLDQGLQFLIQYYNGEERAKGNILERFSAQQFPDLHSELNLSSLELGDSALYFCASSADARTPPVFGPGTRLTVL.